Listed here are 10 T cell receptor beta chains from one sample, sequenced in a study of PD-L1 blockade in urothelial cancer. Clones were sequenced by immunoSEQ multiplex PCR, and TCRdb holds only the in-frame ones, with some missing. This sample carries 70,000 to 85,000 clones, 85% to 90% of them seen once, and the ten largest clones take 4.5%. The time point is: pretreatment peripheral blood. This sample comprised PBMCs, obtained around atezolizumab (anti-PD-L1) treatment. All receptors derive from a man between 70 and 80 years old with urothelial cancer.

This clone appeared once. This rearrangement joins TRBV30 to TRBJ1-2; TRBD1 matches 7 bases. The junction had 3 bases not matched to a gene; V was cut back by 4 bases and J by 4 bases. Germline CDR1 GTSNPN, CDR2 SVGIG (reference sequence). This CDR3 has 12 amino acids. CDR3 region: CAWTNRGYGYTF. Written as DNA, the CDR3 is TGTGCCTGGACCAACAGGGGCTATGGCTACACCTTC.

The V and J genes are TRBV10-2 and TRBJ1-5; possible D gene TRBD1, 6 bases. The CDR3 extends over 13 amino acids. The ends were cut back, 6 bases at V and 3 bases at J, with 9 bases in the middle. Germline V lookup: CDR1 WSHSY, CDR2 SAAADI. The CDR3 coding sequence is TGCGCCAGCAGAGGACAGCTCAATCAGCCCCAGCATTTT. Protein product: CASRGQLNQPQHF.

The V gene is TRBV11-2, the J gene TRBJ2-7, with TRBD1 as a possible D gene (6 bases). Looked up from germline, CDR1 is SGHAT and CDR2 is FQNNGV. V lost 1 base to trimming and J lost 3 bases, with 10 bases between them. The CDR3 is made up of 14 amino acids. The DNA of the CDR3 is TGTGCCAGCAGCTTAGTCAGGGGTGGCTACGAGCAGTACTTC. Translation gives CASSLVRGGYEQYF. Based on the CDR3 plus reference TRBV11-2 and TRBJ2-7, the full variable domain is EAGVAQSPRYKIIEKRQSVAFWCNPISGHATLYWYQQILGQGPKLLIQFQNNGVVDDSQLPKDRFSAERLKGVDSTLKIQPAKLEDSAVYLCASSLVRGGYEQYFGPGTRLTVT.

This clone occurred a few times. The gene calls are TRBV12-5 and TRBJ1-5; a possible D gene is TRBD1 (6 bases). The germline gives CDR1 LGHNT, CDR2 FRNRAP. The CDR3 extends over 15 amino acids. Deletions cut 3 bases from V and 10 bases from J, with 19 bases between. The CDR3 bases are TGTGCTAGTGGTTTAGGGAACAGGGAGGGGGATCCCCAGCATTTT. Translating gives CASGLGNREGDPQHF.

CDR3 DNA: TGTGCCAGCAGTTTGACAGGGGGAAATCAGCCCCAGCATTTT. Its translation: CASSLTGGNQPQHF. The rearrangement links TRBV6-6 to TRBJ1-5; TRBD1 matches at 9 bases. CDR3 length: 14 residues. J gave up 4 bases and V 4 bases, and 2 bases lay outside the gene matches. CDR1 and CDR2 from the germline V gene are MNHNY and SVGAGI (reference sequence).

V usage is TRBV6-6 and J usage is TRBJ1-1; D is unclear. The germline V and J ends were trimmed by 2 bases and 8 bases, with 6 bases remaining between them. Germline CDR1 is MNHNY and CDR2 is SVGAGI (reference sequence). CDR3 length: 11 amino acids. In DNA form, the CDR3 reads TGTGCCAGCAGTTACGCGGGGGAAGCTTTCTTT. It specifies CASSYAGEAFF.

This sequence joins TRBV9 and TRBJ2-2; TRBD2 is a possible D gene (6 bases). CDR1 is SGDLS, CDR2 YYNGEE, per germline. The CDR3 is 14 amino acids. V was cut by 6 bases and J by 0 bases, with 9 bases left in between. The CDR3: CASTGLSNTGELFF. CDR3 in DNA: TGTGCCAGCACGGGACTTTCGAACACCGGGGAGCTGTTTTTT.

The chain carries TRBV7-6 and TRBJ1-1, with TRBD1 matching over 8 bases. Germline V gene sequence: CDR1 SGHVS, CDR2 FNYEAQ. This CDR3 has 14 residues. J was trimmed by 4 bases and V by 5 bases; bases with no gene match: 6. Here the CDR3 DNA reads TGTGCCAGCAGCCGCGGACAGGGAATCACTGAAGCTTTCTTT. This encodes CASSRGQGITEAFF.

The V and J genes are TRBV18 and TRBJ1-5; no definite D call. Germline V gene lookup returns CDR1 KGHSH and CDR2 LQKENI. Trimming left V 2 bases short and J 6 bases short, with 11 bases between. The CDR3 has 14 amino acids. CDR3 DNA: TGTGCCAGCTCACCAGGGCCAATGGGTCAGCCCCAGCATTTT. This codes for CASSPGPMGQPQHF.

This rearrangement joins TRBV7-3 to TRBJ2-1, with D possibly being TRBD2 (6 bases). The V end lost 5 bases, the J end lost 9 bases, and 38 bases lay between the germline ends. CDR3 length: 21 amino acids. Per germline, CDR1 SGHTA and CDR2 FQGTGA. CDR3 sequence (DNA): TGTGCCAGCAGCCCTATACCGGGTCAGTGGCGGGAAGTAGGTACTGACAGTGAGCAGTTCTTC. This codes for CASSPIPGQWREVGTDSEQFF.